The 27 T cell receptor beta chains below come from one sample, sequenced in a study of vaccination effects on CD4 cells after COVID-19. The protocol was immunoSEQ multiplex PCR, while the TCRdb copy is restricted to in-frame clones and leaves out a portion. Of 41,000 or so clones in the sample, 77% were seen once. These receptors are not linked to any known antigen. Expansion with viral peptide pools was applied to antigen-specific CD4+ T cells by the ViraFEST assay prior to sequencing. Cultured cells yielded isolated CD4+ T cells after roughly 11 days. Testing of the vaccine recipients showed negative nucleocapsid antibodies and no prior SARS-CoV-2 infection. Sequencing used CD4+ T cells from PBMCs cultured with HCoV-NL63 spike peptides, obtained before COVID-19 vaccination. The receptors were gathered from a human donor who received a COVID-19 vaccine.

This clone was seen a handful of times. This chain links TRBV27 with TRBJ2-3, with D uncertain. Germline V lookup: CDR1 MNHEY, CDR2 SMNVEV (reference sequence). V lost 5 bases, J lost 5 bases, and 11 bases lay in between. CDR3 length equals 13 residues. CDR3 nucleotide sequence: TGTGCCAGCAGTCCTCTAACGGGAGATACGCAGTATTTT. Translation: CASSPLTGDTQYF.

The V and J genes are TRBV20-1 and TRBJ1-5; unclear D gene. V was clipped by 3 bases and J by 0 bases, with 0 bases between them. CDR3 length equals 11 residues. CDR1 and CDR2 from the germline V gene are DFQATT and SNEGSKA (reference sequence). The CDR3 nucleotides are TGCAGTGCTAGTAGCAATCAGCCCCAGCATTTT. It yields the protein CSASSNQPQHF.

The chain uses TRBV3-1 (or the pseudogene TRBV3-2) and TRBJ2-1; D remains unclear. This CDR3 comprises 14 residues. Trimming pared 1 base from V and 8 bases from J, leaving 12 bases between. The germline CDR1 and CDR2 sequences are LGHDT and YNNKEL (reference sequence). The CDR3 nucleotides are TGTGCCAGCAGCCAAGGGGGTCTGCCCCATGAGCAGTTCTTC. Encoded protein: CASSQGGLPHEQFF.

The rearrangement links TRBV19 to TRBJ1-1; tentative D call: TRBD1 (5 bases). V lost 5 bases and J 1 base, leaving 17 bases between the germline ends. This CDR3 spans 16 amino acids. CDR1 and CDR2 from the germline V gene are LNHDA and SQIVND (reference sequence). CDR3 region: CASSRYQGSGNTEAFF. CDR3 bases: TGTGCCAGTAGTCGGTACCAGGGATCTGGGAACACTGAAGCTTTCTTT.

The chain's CDR3 is CAWSVVRNTEAFF. CDR3 sequence (DNA): TGTGCCTGGAGTGTAGTTCGGAACACTGAAGCTTTCTTT. V is TRBV30 and J is TRBJ1-1; D ambiguous. The CDR3 contains 13 residues. The ends were cut back, 0 bases at V and 1 base at J, with 6 bases in the middle. The germline V gene has CDR1 GTSNPN and CDR2 SVGIG (reference sequence).

The chain links TRBV6-1 to TRBJ2-3, with no clear D. Germline V gene data show CDR1 as MNHNS and CDR2 as SASEGT. V lost 3 bases, J lost 8 bases, and 12 bases lay in between. The CDR3 spans 13 residues. CDR3: CASSETSPATQYF. CDR3 coding DNA: TGTGCCAGCAGTGAGACCAGTCCGGCTACGCAGTATTTT.

This rearrangement joins TRBV9 to TRBJ1-1, with a tentative D call TRBD1 (5 bases). The CDR3 length is 12 residues. Germline-derived CDR1 and CDR2 are SGDLS and YYNGEE. Trimming took 3 bases from V and 3 from J, leaving 6 bases between them. The DNA for the CDR3 is TGTGCCAGCAGCGGGACACACACTGAAGCTTTCTTT. Translated, it gives CASSGTHTEAFF.

A few counts support this clone. The genes are TRBV2 and TRBJ1-2; 8 nucleotides line up with TRBD1. Per the germline V gene, CDR1 is SNHLY and CDR2 is FYNNEI. V lost 5 bases, J lost 3 bases, and 2 bases stayed unmatched. The CDR3 runs to 13 residues. Here the CDR3 DNA reads TGTGCCAGCAGTTCGACAGGGGACTATGGCTACACCTTC. This encodes CASSSTGDYGYTF.

V usage is TRBV7-9 and J usage is TRBJ2-2; TRBD1 matches 7 bases. Trimming cost V 1 base and J 1 base; bases outside gene matches: 0. Germline V lookup: CDR1 SEHNR, CDR2 FQNEAQ (reference sequence). The CDR3 has 15 residues. CDR3 protein: CASSLGQGNTGELFF. The DNA for the CDR3 is TGTGCCAGCAGCTTAGGACAGGGGAACACCGGGGAGCTGTTTTTT.

This clone was observed a few times. The chain recombines TRBV3-1 (or the pseudogene TRBV3-2) with TRBJ1-2; D gene ambiguous. The CDR3 contains 14 residues. V was shortened by 1 base and J by 2 bases, with 8 bases between the two germline ends. CDR1 is LGHDT and CDR2 is YNNKEL in the germline V gene (reference sequence). The CDR3 loop reads CASSQVNGNYGYTF. DNA for the CDR3: TGTGCCAGCAGCCAAGTCAACGGAAACTATGGCTACACCTTC.

The chain joins TRBV7-9 to TRBJ1-6; D ambiguous. The CDR3 runs to 13 residues. The V end lost 1 base, the J end lost 10 bases, and 8 bases lay between the germline ends. Germline assignment: CDR1 SEHNR and CDR2 FQNEAQ (reference sequence). The CDR3 DNA reads as TGTGCCAGCAGCTTAGGGGAGTGGTCACCCCTCCACTTT. This translates into CASSLGEWSPLHF.

The chain carries TRBV5-1 and TRBJ2-1, with D tentatively TRBD1 (6 bases). This CDR3 region has 15 residues. Germline lookup yields CDR1 SGHRS and CDR2 YFSETQ. Trimming removed 4 bases from V and 7 bases from J, with 18 bases in between. The CDR3 nucleotides are TGCGCCAGCAGCACCACAGGGCTCGACTATAATGAGCAGTTCTTC. Translating it yields CASSTTGLDYNEQFF.

The chain joins TRBV5-5 to TRBJ2-1, with unresolved D. Germline loops: CDR1 SGHKS, CDR2 YYEKEE (reference sequence). The CDR3 consists of 16 residues. Trimming cost V 1 base and J 0 bases, with 11 bases left between them. DNA of the CDR3: TGTGCCAGCAGCTTGTCCGGTCACACCTCCTACAATGAGCAGTTCTTC. This codes for CASSLSGHTSYNEQFF. The full variable domain, completed using reference TRBV5-5 and TRBJ2-1, is DAGVTQSPTHLIKTRGQQVTLRCSPISGHKSVSWYQQVLGQGPQFIFQYYEKEERGRGNFPDRFSARQFPNYSSELNVNALLLGDSALYLCASSLSGHTSYNEQFFGPGTRLTVL.

The V gene is TRBV13, the J gene TRBJ2-7; 7 nucleotides align to TRBD1. Germline assignment: CDR1 PRHDT and CDR2 FYEKMQ (reference sequence). Trimming removed 3 bases from V and 3 bases from J; junction bases left unmatched: 2. The CDR3 contains 13 residues. The CDR3 region is CASSLGQSYEQYV. CDR3 coding DNA: TGTGCCAGCAGCTTGGGACAGAGCTACGAGCAGTACGTC.

J is TRBJ2-6 and V is TRBV28; D is unresolved. This CDR3 has 14 residues. The ends were cut back, 6 bases at V and 3 bases at J, with 9 bases in the middle. Germline V lookup: CDR1 MDHEN, CDR2 SYDVKM. In DNA, the CDR3 is TGTGCCAGCAGAGTAGGGAATGGGGCCAACGTCCTGACTTTC. It yields the protein CASRVGNGANVLTF.

The chain joins TRBV2 to TRBJ1-5; D might be TRBD1 (6 bases). The length of the CDR3 is 16 residues. V was pared by 5 bases and J by 5 bases, with 19 bases between. The germline V gene has CDR1 SNHLY and CDR2 FYNNEI. CDR3: CASSHQGLVRHQPQHF. The CDR3 DNA is TGTGCCAGCAGTCATCAGGGGTTGGTACGGCATCAGCCCCAGCATTTT.

The V call is TRBV28, the J call TRBJ1-1, with D perhaps TRBD1 (6 bases). Per germline, CDR1 MDHEN and CDR2 SYDVKM. The V end was cut by 8 bases, the J end by 1 base, with 14 bases between. The CDR3 spans 14 residues. The CDR3: CASQVGGGNTEAFF. Here the CDR3 DNA reads TGTGCCAGCCAAGTAGGGGGAGGGAACACTGAAGCTTTCTTT.

The chain links TRBV5-1 to TRBJ1-4; no definite D call. Germline V gene data show CDR1 as SGHRS and CDR2 as YFSETQ. The CDR3 totals 14 residues. V was cut by 2 bases and J by 4 bases, with 9 bases left in between. In nucleotides, the CDR3 is TGCGCCAGCAGCTTAGGCAGTGGTAATGAAAAACTGTTTTTT. Translating gives CASSLGSGNEKLFF.

For the CDR3, the DNA is TGTGCCACCAGTGATCGGTCGGCACTCCATACGCAGTATTTT. Protein product: CATSDRSALHTQYF. The chain recombines TRBV24-1 with TRBJ2-3; no definite D call. CDR1 and CDR2 (germline): KGHDR, SFDVKD. V lost 3 bases and J 7 bases, leaving 13 bases between the germline ends. This CDR3 spans 14 amino acids.

In its sample, this clone was seen a few times. The chain joins TRBV6-2 or TRBV6-3 to TRBJ1-4, with 7 bases fitting TRBD1. The CDR3 loop spans 12 amino acids. In germline, CDR1 is MNHEY, CDR2 SVGEGT. The trim removed 6 bases at V and 11 bases at J, leaving 6 bases unmatched. CDR3 in amino acids: CASSRPQGKLFF. Here the CDR3 DNA reads TGTGCCAGCAGCCGCCCACAGGGGAAACTGTTTTTT.

The gene calls are TRBV19 and TRBJ1-4, with 7 bases that match TRBD1. Per germline, CDR1 LNHDA and CDR2 SQIVND (reference sequence). J was trimmed by 7 bases and V by 3 bases; bases with no gene match: 8. The CDR3 has 15 amino acids. The CDR3 DNA is TGTGCCAGTAGTATCGGTGGAGGGGGCGGTGAAAAACTGTTTTTT. Amino acids: CASSIGGGGGEKLFF.

V and J are TRBV5-1 and TRBJ2-7; TRBD1 matches at 11 bases. Germline V lookup: CDR1 SGHRS, CDR2 YFSETQ. J gave up 0 bases and V 4 bases, and 3 bases lay outside the gene matches. The CDR3 consists of 15 residues. The CDR3 spells CASSLGTGGSYEQYV. The CDR3 bases are TGCGCCAGCAGCCTAGGGACAGGGGGCTCCTACGAGCAGTACGTC.

The gene calls are TRBV9 and TRBJ2-5, with 9 nucleotides matching TRBD1. Trimming removed 2 bases from V and 4 bases from J; junction bases left unmatched: 12. Germline lookup yields CDR1 SGDLS and CDR2 YYNGEE. The CDR3 is made up of 17 amino acids. DNA of the CDR3: TGTGCCAGCAGCGTTGGGGACAGGGACCTACCTTCAGAGACCCAGTACTTC. Protein sequence: CASSVGDRDLPSETQYF.

This clone was seen only a few times. V usage is TRBV9 and J usage is TRBJ2-2; the D gene is possibly TRBD2 (5 bases). Germline V CDR1 and CDR2: SGDLS, YYNGEE. V was trimmed by 4 bases and J by 6 bases, leaving 16 bases between them. The length of the CDR3 is 15 residues. The CDR3 DNA is TGTGCCAGCAGCCCTGTGGACTTCCTTGCCGGGGAGCTGTTTTTT. Translation: CASSPVDFLAGELFF. Full variable domain (outside the CDR3, taken from reference TRBV9 and TRBJ2-2): DSGVTQTPKHLITATGQRVTLRCSPRSGDLSVYWYQQSLDQGLQFLIQYYNGEERAKGNILERFSAQQFPDLHSELNLSSLELGDSALYFCASSPVDFLAGELFFGEGSRLTVL.

The chain recombines TRBV6-5 with TRBJ2-3; 11 bases fit TRBD2. The CDR3 is 14 amino acids. Trimming cost V 8 bases and J 4 bases; bases outside gene matches: 5. Germline V CDR1 and CDR2: MNHEY, SVGAGI. The DNA for the CDR3 is TGTGCCAGCGCCACTAGCGGGGGAGCAGATACGCAGTATTTT. Translated: CASATSGGADTQYF.

The gene calls are TRBV11-1 and TRBJ1-1, with D uncertain. V was shortened by 4 bases and J by 2 bases, with 8 bases between the two germline ends. From germline, CDR1 is SGHAT and CDR2 FQDESV (reference sequence). The CDR3 runs 13 residues. CDR3 region: CASSSRTNTEAFF. The DNA for the CDR3 is TGTGCCAGCAGCTCACGCACAAACACTGAAGCTTTCTTT.

This clone is labeled medium-sized. The chain is built from TRBV19 and TRBJ1-1; D unresolved. The CDR3 consists of 12 residues. Germline assignment: CDR1 LNHDA and CDR2 SQIVND (reference sequence). Trimming stripped 5 bases from V and 11 bases from J, with 15 bases between. In DNA, the CDR3 is TGTGCCAGTAGTCCTACGACCCCGGGGGCTTTCTTT. Translating gives CASSPTTPGAFF.